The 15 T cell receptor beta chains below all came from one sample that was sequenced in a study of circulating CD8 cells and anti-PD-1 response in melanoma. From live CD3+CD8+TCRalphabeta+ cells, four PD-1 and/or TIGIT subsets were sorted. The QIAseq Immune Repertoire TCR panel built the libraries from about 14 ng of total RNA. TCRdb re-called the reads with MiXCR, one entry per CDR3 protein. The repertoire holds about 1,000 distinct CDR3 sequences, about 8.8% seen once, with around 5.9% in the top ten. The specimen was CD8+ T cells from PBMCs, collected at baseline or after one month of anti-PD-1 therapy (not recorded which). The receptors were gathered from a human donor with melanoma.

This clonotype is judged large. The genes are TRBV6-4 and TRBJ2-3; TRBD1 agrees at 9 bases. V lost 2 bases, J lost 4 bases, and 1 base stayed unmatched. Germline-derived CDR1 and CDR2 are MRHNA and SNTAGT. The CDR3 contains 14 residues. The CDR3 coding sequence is TGTGCCAGCAGTGACACAGGGGGCGCAGATACGCAGTATTTT. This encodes CASSDTGGADTQYF.

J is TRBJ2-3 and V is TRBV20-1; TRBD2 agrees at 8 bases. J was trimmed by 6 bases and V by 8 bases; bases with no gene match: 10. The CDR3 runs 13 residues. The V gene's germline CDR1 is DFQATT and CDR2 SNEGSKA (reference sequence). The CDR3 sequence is CSILAGLGDTQYF. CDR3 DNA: TGCAGTATCCTAGCGGGCCTAGGTGATACGCAGTATTTT.

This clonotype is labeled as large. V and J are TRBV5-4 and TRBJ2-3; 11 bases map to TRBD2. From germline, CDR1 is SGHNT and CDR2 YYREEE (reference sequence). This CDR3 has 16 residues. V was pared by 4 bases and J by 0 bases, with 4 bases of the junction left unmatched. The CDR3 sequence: CASSNPSGGSTDTQYF. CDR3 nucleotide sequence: TGTGCCAGCAGCAATCCTAGCGGGGGGAGCACAGATACGCAGTATTTT.

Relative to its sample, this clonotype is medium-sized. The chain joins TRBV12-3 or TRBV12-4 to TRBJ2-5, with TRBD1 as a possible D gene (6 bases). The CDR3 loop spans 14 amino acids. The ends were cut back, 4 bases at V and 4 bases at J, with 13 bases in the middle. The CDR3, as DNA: TGTGCCAGCAGTTCGCAAGGGGGATTAGAGACCCAGTACTTC. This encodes CASSSQGGLETQYF.

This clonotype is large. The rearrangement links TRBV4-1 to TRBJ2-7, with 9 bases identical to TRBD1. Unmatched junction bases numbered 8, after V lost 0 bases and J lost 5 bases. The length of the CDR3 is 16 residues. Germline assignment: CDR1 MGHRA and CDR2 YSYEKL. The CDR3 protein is CASSQDRGTGGNEQYF. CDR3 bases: TGCGCCAGCAGCCAAGATCGGGGAACAGGGGGCAACGAGCAGTACTTC.

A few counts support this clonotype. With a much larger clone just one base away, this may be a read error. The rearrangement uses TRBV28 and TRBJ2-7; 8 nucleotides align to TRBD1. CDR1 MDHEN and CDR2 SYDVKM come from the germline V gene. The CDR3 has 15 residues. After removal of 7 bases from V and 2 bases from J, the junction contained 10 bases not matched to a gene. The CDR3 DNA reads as TGTGCCAGCAATTTGTTGACAGGGGTCCCCTACGAGCAGTACTTC. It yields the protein CASNLLTGVPYEQYF.

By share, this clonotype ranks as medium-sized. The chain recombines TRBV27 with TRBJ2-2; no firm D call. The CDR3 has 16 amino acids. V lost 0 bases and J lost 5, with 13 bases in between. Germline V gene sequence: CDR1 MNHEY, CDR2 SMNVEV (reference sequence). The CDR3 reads CASSLSGYDGTGELFF. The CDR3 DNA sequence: TGTGCCAGCAGTTTATCAGGGTACGACGGAACCGGGGAGCTGTTTTTT.

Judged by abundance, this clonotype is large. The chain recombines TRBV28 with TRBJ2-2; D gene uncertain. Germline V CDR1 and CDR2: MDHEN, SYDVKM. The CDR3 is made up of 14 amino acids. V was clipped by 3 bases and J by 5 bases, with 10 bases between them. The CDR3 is CASSFRLETGELFF. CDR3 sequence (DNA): TGTGCCAGCAGTTTCAGACTCGAAACCGGGGAGCTGTTTTTT.

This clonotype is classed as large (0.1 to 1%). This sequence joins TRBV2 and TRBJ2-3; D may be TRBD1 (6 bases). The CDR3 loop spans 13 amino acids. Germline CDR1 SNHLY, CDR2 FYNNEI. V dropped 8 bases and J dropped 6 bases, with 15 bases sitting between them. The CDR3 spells CASSDRWGDTQYF. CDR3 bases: TGTGCCAGCTCCGACAGGTGGGGGGATACGCAGTATTTT.

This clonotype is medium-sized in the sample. The CDR3 DNA reads TGCATCCCTATGGGGGGGGGGCCGGAGGCCAACGTCCTGACTTTC. This encodes CIPMGGGPEANVLTF. This sequence joins TRBV29-1 and TRBJ2-6; perhaps TRBD2 as D (7 bases). The CDR3 runs to 15 residues. Germline V gene data show CDR1 as SQVTM and CDR2 as ANQGSEA. Full variable domain (outside the CDR3, taken from reference TRBV29-1 and TRBJ2-6): SAVISQKPSRDICQRGTSLTIQCQVDSQVTMMFWYRQQPGQSLTLIATANQGSEATYESGFVIDKFPISRPNLTFSTLTVSNMSPEDSSIYLCIPMGGGPEANVLTFGAGSRLTVL.

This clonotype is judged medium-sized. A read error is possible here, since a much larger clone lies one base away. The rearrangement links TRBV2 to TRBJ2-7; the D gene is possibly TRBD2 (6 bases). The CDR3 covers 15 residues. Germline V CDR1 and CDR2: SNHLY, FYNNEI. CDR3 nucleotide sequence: TGTGCCAGCAGTGAATGGGTCGGGGAGGCGGTTGAGCGGTACTTC. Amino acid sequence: CASSEWVGEAVERYF.

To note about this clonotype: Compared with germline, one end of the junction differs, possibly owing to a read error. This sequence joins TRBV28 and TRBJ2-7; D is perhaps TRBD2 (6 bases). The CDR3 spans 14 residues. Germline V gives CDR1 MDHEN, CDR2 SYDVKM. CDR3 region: CASGFGGTTYEQYF. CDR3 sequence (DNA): TGTGCCAGCGGTTTCGGAGGGACCACCTACGAGCAGTACTTC. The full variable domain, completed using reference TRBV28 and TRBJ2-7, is DVKVTQSSRYLVKRTGEKVFLECVQDMDHENMFWYRQDPGLGLRLIYFSYDVKMKEKGDIPEGYSVSREKKERFSLILESASTNQTSMYLCASGFGGTTYEQYFGPGTRLTVT.

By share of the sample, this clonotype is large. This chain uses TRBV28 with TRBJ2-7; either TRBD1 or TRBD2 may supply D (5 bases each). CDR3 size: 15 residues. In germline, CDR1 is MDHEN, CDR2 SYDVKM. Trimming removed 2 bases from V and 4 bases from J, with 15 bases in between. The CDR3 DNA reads TGTGCCAGCAGTTTACCCCATCTGGGGGATTACGAGCAGTACTTC. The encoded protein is CASSLPHLGDYEQYF.

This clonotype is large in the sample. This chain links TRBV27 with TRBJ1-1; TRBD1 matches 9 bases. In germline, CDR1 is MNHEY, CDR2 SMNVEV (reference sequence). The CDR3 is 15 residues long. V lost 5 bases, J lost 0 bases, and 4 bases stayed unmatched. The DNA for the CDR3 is TGTGCCAGCAGTCTGACAGGGGGTATGAACACTGAAGCTTTCTTT. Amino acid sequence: CASSLTGGMNTEAFF.

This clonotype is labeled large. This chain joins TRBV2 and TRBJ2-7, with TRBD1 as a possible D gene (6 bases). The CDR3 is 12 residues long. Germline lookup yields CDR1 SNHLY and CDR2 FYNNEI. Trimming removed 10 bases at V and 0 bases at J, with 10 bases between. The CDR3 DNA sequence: TGTGCCATGACAGGAGCCTCCTACGAGCAGTACTTC. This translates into CAMTGASYEQYF.